The source of this T cell receptor beta chain is a study of shared clonotypes between healthy human individuals. TCRdb's table, derived via immunoSEQ multiplex PCR, lists solely in-frame clones and lacks some. Of fewer than 100,000 clones listed, roughly two thirds are singletons. The material sequenced was memory CD8+ T cells sorted from blood. The sample's subset: CD45RO+ cells pooled with CCR7-negative TemRA cells. This clonotype originated in a man aged 30 to 39 in good health.

This CDR3 reads CASTGTTYEQYF. The CDR3 bases are TGTGCCAGCACCGGGACAACCTACGAGCAGTACTTC. V usage is TRBV28 and J usage is TRBJ2-7; D is perhaps TRBD1 (6 bases). Germline values: CDR1 MDHEN, CDR2 SYDVKM. CDR3 size: 12 residues. The V end was cut by 7 bases, the J end by 2 bases, with 9 bases between. The full variable domain, with the rest looked up from reference TRBV28 and TRBJ2-7, is DVKVTQSSRYLVKRTGEKVFLECVQDMDHENMFWYRQDPGLGLRLIYFSYDVKMKEKGDIPEGYSVSREKKERFSLILESASTNQTSMYLCASTGTTYEQYFGPGTRLTVT.